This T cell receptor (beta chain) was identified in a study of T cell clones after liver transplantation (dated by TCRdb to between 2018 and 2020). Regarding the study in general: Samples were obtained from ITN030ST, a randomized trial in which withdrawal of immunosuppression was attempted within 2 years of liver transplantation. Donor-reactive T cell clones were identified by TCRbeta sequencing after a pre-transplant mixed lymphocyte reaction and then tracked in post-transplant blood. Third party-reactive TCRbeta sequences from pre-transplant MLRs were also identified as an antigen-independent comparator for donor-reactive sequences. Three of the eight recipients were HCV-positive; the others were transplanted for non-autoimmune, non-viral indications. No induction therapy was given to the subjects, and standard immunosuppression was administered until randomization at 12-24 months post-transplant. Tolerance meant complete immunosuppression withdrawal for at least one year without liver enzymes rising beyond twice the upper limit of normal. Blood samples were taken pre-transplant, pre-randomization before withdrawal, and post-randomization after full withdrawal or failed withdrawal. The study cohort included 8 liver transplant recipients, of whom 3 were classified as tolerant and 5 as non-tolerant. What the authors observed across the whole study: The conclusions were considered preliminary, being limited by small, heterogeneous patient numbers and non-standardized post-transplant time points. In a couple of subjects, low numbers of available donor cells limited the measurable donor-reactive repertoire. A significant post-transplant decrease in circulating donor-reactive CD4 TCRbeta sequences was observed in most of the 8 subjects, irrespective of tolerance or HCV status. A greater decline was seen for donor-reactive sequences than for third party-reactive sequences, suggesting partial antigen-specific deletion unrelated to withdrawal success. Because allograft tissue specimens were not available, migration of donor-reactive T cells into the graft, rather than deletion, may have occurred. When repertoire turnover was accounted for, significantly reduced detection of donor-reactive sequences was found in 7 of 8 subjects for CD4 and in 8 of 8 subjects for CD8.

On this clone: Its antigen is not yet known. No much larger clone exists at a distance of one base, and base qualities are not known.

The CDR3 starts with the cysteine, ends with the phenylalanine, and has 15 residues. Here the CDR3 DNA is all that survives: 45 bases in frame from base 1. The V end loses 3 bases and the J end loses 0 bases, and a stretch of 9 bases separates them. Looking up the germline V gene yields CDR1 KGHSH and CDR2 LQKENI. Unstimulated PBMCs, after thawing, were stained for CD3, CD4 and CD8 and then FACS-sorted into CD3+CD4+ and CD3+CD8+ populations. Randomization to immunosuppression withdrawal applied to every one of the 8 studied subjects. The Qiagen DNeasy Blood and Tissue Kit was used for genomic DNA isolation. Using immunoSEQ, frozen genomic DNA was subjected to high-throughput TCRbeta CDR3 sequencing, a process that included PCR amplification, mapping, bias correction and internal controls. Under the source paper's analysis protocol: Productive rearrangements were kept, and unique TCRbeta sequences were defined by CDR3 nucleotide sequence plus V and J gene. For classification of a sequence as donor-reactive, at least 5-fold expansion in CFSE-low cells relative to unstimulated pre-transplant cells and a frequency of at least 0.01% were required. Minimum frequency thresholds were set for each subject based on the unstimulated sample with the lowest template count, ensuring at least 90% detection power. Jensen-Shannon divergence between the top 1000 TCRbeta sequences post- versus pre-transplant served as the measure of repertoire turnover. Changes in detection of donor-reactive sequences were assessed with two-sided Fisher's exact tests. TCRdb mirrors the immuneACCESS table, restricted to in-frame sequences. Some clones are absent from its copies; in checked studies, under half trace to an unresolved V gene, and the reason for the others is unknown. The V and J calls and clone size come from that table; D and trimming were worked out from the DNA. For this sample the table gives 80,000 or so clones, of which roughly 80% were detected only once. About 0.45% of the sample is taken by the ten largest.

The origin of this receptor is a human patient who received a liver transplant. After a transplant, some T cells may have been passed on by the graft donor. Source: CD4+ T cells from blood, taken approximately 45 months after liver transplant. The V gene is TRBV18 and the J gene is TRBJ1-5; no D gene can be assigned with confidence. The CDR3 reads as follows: CASSPDGNSNQPQHF. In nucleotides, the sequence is TGTGCCAGCTCACCGGACGGTAATAGCAATCAGCCCCAGCATTTT.